Listed here are 13 T cell receptor beta chains from one sample, sequenced in a study of blood T cells in healthy people across ages. A J-beta primer mix and a sample-barcoded 5' primer were used in a second PCR of about 7 to 12 cycles. TCRdb re-derived calls from the 5' RACE reads in MiXCR, one entry per CDR3 protein. The data hold approximately 730,000 distinct CDR3 sequences, with more than 40% observed a single time. Input material: blood. The source is a woman aged 55-75 years in good health.

The CDR3 region has the DNA TGTGCCAGCAGCGCGTCGGCGGACTACAATGAGCAGTTCTTC. Protein: CASSASADYNEQFF. The chain recombines TRBV28 with TRBJ2-1, with D uncertain. The CDR3 loop spans 14 amino acids. Per germline, CDR1 MDHEN and CDR2 SYDVKM. With 6 bases removed from V and 3 bases from J, the gap between germline ends came to 12 bases. The variable domain in full, with the rest retrieved from reference TRBV28 and TRBJ2-1, is DVKVTQSSRYLVKRTGEKVFLECVQDMDHENMFWYRQDPGLGLRLIYFSYDVKMKEKGDIPEGYSVSREKKERFSLILESASTNQTSMYLCASSASADYNEQFFGPGTRLTVL.

This clonotype turned up a few times. In nucleotides, the CDR3 is TGTGCCAGCAGTCCGACTCGGCTTATTGATACGCAGTATTTT. Translation gives CASSPTRLIDTQYF. The gene calls are TRBV28 and TRBJ2-3; unclear D gene. V lost 5 bases and J lost 6, with 15 bases in between. The CDR3 is 14 residues long. Per the germline V gene, CDR1 is MDHEN and CDR2 is SYDVKM.

V and J are TRBV5-1 and TRBJ2-1; 8 positions agree with TRBD1. With the DNA end fitting TRBJ2-7 better, the J assignment may be wrong. There are 16 residues in the CDR3. The germline V gene encodes CDR1 SGHRS and CDR2 YFSETQ. The CDR3 sequence is CASSLGPQGAYNEQYF. CDR3 bases: TGCGCCAGCAGCTTGGGCCCCCAGGGGGCATACAATGAGCAGTACTTC.

This chain joins TRBV27 and TRBJ2-7, with 12 bases fitting TRBD2. Germline assignment: CDR1 MNHEY and CDR2 SMNVEV (reference sequence). Germline trimming cut 4 bases from V and 1 base from J; bases unmatched to any gene: 20. The CDR3 runs to 21 residues. The CDR3, as DNA: TGTGCCAGCAGTTCATGGCCCCCTAGCGGGGGGGCATCCCTTAGGTCCTACGAGCAGTACTTC. It encodes CASSSWPPSGGASLRSYEQYF.

This clonotype showed up just a few times. This may stem from a read error, because a much larger clone lies one nucleotide away. The chain links TRBV6-4 to TRBJ2-5; 9 positions agree with TRBD1. Germline CDR1 is MRHNA and CDR2 is SNTAGT. Trimming took 2 bases from V and 11 from J; bases not matched to a gene: 15. The CDR3 runs 16 residues. The DNA of the CDR3 is TGTGCCAGCAGTGACGAGGGACAGGGCAACTACAATGAGCAGTACTTC. Protein: CASSDEGQGNYNEQYF.

A note on this clonotype: Just one base apart from a much larger clone, this may be a read error. The rearrangement joins TRBV10-3 to TRBJ2-5; a possible D gene is TRBD2 (6 bases). The CDR3 length is 13 residues. CDR1 is ENHRY, CDR2 SYGVKD, per germline. The CDR3 DNA is TGTACCATCAGTGCTGGCGGGGAAGAGACCCAGTACTTC. It encodes CTISAGGEETQYF.

This chain connects TRBV18 to TRBJ2-2, with D perhaps matching TRBD1 (6 bases). The CDR3 contains 15 residues. CDR1 is KGHSH, CDR2 LQKENI, per germline. The germline V and J ends were trimmed by 1 base and 4 bases, with 10 bases remaining between them. The CDR3 bases are TGTGCCAGCTCACCACTACAGGGACCCACCGGGGAGCTGTTTTTT. Its translation: CASSPLQGPTGELFF.

V gene TRBV28 combines with J gene TRBJ2-3, with 7 bases that match TRBD2. The CDR3 covers 17 residues. Germline CDR1 and CDR2: MDHEN and SYDVKM. V was pared by 9 bases and J by 2 bases, with 17 bases of the junction left unmatched. CDR3 protein: CARIKRFAGEPTDTQYF. The CDR3 bases are TGTGCCAGAATAAAAAGGTTTGCGGGGGAGCCCACAGATACGCAGTATTTT.

In this sample, this clonotype turned up many times. The chain uses TRBV5-5 and TRBJ2-7; D gene uncertain. This CDR3 contains 12 residues. The germline CDR1 and CDR2 sequences are SGHKS and YYEKEE (reference sequence). V was pared by 4 bases and J by 1 base, with 6 bases between. The CDR3 reads CASSGQSYEQYF. The CDR3 DNA sequence: TGTGCCAGCAGCGGTCAGTCCTACGAGCAGTACTTC. Combining the CDR3 with reference TRBV5-5 and TRBJ2-7 gives the whole variable domain DAGVTQSPTHLIKTRGQQVTLRCSPISGHKSVSWYQQVLGQGPQFIFQYYEKEERGRGNFPDRFSARQFPNYSSELNVNALLLGDSALYLCASSGQSYEQYFGPGTRLTVT.

The chain combines TRBV6-5 with TRBJ2-3, with 10 bases aligning to TRBD1. The CDR3 sequence is 16 residues long. V shed 0 bases, J shed 4 bases, and the junction held 4 bases outside the gene matches. CDR1 and CDR2 (germline): MNHEY, SVGAGI. CDR3 residues: CASSYSGQGTPDTQYF. DNA of the CDR3: TGTGCCAGCAGTTACTCGGGACAGGGGACACCAGATACGCAGTATTTT.

This clonotype was counted ten times or more. The V and J genes are TRBV29-1 and TRBJ2-3; 8 positions agree with TRBD2. Germline V CDR1 and CDR2: SQVTM, ANQGSEA. The CDR3 is made up of 16 amino acids. The trim removed 8 bases at V and 0 bases at J, leaving 13 bases unmatched. DNA of the CDR3: TGCAGCTTAGGAGGATATAGCGGGGCTAGCACAGATACGCAGTATTTT. It is translated as CSLGGYSGASTDTQYF.

This clonotype was observed many times. The chain couples TRBV20-1 to TRBJ2-7; 11 positions agree with TRBD2. CDR1 and CDR2 from the germline V gene are DFQATT and SNEGSKA (reference sequence). The CDR3 sequence is 14 residues long. V shed 6 bases, J shed 4 bases, and the junction held 8 bases outside the gene matches. CDR3 region: CSATTLAGEYEQYF. The CDR3, as DNA: TGCAGTGCCACCACACTAGCGGGAGAGTACGAGCAGTACTTC.

There are a few counts of this clonotype. The chain has TRBV19 and TRBJ2-5, with a tentative D call TRBD1 (5 bases). The germline gives CDR1 LNHDA, CDR2 SQIVND (reference sequence). V was pared by 7 bases and J by 3 bases, with 21 bases between. The CDR3 is 16 amino acids. The CDR3 protein is CASNSPKTDTKETQYF. The DNA for the CDR3 is TGTGCCAGTAACTCCCCAAAGACAGATACAAAAGAGACCCAGTACTTC.